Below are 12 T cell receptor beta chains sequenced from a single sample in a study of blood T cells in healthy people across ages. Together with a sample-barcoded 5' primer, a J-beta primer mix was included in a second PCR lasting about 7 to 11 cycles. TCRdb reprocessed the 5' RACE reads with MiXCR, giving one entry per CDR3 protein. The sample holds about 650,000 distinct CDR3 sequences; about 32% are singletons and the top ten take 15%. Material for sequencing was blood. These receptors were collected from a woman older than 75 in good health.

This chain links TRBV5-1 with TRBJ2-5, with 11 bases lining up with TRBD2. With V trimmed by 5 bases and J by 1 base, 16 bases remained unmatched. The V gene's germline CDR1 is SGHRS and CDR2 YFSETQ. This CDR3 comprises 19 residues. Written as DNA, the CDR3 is TGCGCCAGCAGTTCCCTACTACCGGGACTAGCGGAGCCCCAAGAGACCCAGTACTTC. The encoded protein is CASSSLLPGLAEPQETQYF.

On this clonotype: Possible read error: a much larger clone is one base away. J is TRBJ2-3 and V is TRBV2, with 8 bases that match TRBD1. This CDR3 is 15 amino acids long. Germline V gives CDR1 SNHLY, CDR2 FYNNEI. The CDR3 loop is CASRKVGQGTGTQYF. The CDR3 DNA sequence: TGTGCCAGCAGGAAAGTGGGACAAGGGACAGGTACGCAGTATTTT.

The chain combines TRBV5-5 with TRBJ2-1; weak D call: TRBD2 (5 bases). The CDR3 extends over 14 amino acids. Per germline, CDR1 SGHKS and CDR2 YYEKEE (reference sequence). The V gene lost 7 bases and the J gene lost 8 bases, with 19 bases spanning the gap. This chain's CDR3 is CASARAPAGDEQFF. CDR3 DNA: TGTGCCAGCGCGCGGGCCCCAGCAGGCGATGAGCAGTTCTTC.

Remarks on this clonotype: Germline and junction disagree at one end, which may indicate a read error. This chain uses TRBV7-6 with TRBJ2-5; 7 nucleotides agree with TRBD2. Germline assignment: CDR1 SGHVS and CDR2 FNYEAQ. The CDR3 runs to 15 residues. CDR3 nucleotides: TGTGCCAGCAGCGGCGACGGGGCCTCCGGGGGGACCCGGTACTTC. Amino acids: CASSGDGASGGTRYF.

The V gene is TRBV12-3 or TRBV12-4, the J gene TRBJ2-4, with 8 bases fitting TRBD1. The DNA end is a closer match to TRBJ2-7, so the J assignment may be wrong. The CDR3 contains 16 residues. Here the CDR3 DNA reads TGTGCCAGCCGTGGTGATTTAGGACAGGGCACCTACGAGCAGTACTTC. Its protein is CASRGDLGQGTYEQYF.

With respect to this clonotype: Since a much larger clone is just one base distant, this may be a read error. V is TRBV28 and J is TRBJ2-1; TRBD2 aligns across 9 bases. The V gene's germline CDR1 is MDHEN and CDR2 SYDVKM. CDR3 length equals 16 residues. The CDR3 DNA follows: TGTGCCAGCAGGGCCAGGACTAGCGTGGGGCACAATGGGCAGTTCTTC. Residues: CASRARTSVGHNGQFF.

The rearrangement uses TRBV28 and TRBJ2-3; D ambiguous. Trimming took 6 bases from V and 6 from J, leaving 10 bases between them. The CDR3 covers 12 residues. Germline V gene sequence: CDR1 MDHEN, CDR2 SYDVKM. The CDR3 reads CASRSGPDTQYF. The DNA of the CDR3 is TGTGCCAGCAGGTCAGGTCCGGATACGCAGTATTTT. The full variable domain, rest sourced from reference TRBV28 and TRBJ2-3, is DVKVTQSSRYLVKRTGEKVFLECVQDMDHENMFWYRQDPGLGLRLIYFSYDVKMKEKGDIPEGYSVSREKKERFSLILESASTNQTSMYLCASRSGPDTQYFGPGTRLTVL.

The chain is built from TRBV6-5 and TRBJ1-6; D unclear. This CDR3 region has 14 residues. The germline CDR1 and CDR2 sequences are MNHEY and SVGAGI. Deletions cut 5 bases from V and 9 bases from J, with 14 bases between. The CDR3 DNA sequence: TGTGCCAGCAGTAGTAATCCCCCTGGTTCACCCCTCCACTTT. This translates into CASSSNPPGSPLHF.

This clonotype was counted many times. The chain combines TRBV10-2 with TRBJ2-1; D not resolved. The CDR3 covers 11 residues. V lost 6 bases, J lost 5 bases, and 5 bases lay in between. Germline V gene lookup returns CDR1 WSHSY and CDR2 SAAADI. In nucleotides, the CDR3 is TGCGCCAGCAGGGCACACAATGAGCAGTTCTTC. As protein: CASRAHNEQFF.

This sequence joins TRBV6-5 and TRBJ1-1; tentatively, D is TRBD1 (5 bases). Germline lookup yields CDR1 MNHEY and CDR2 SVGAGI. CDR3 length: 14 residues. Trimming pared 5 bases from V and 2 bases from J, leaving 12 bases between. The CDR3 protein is CASSRSGGNTEAFF. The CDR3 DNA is TGTGCCAGCAGTCGCTCCGGGGGTAACACTGAAGCTTTCTTT.

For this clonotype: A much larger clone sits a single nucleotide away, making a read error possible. CDR3 residues: CASSECRSGGFGETQYF. The CDR3 DNA follows: TGTGCCAGCAGTGAATGTCGAAGCGGGGGGTTCGGGGAGACCCAGTACTTC. J is TRBJ2-5 and V is TRBV25-1, with 9 bases fitting TRBD2. The length of the CDR3 is 17 residues. Germline V gene sequence: CDR1 MGHDK, CDR2 SYGVNS. V lost 1 base to trimming and J lost 5 bases; unmatched junction nucleotides: 11.

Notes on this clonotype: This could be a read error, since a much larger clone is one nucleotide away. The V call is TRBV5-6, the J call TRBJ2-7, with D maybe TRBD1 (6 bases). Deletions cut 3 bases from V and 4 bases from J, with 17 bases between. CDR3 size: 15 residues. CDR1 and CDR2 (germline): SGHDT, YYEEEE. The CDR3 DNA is TGTGCCAGCAGCTGGAACAGGGCGAAGGTATACGAGCAGTACTTC. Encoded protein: CASSWNRAKVYEQYF.